The entry below describes one TCR beta chain. This sample was taken from a study of blood T cell repertoires in COVID-19. Study background: Sites across the United States, Italy and Spain contributed samples from acute and convalescent COVID-19. Sources were T cells, B-cell-depleted T cells, or PBMCs; the material itself was cDNA or gDNA.

The germline gives CDR1 MGHRA, CDR2 YSYEKL. With 1 base removed from V and 1 base from J, the gap between germline ends came to 10 bases. The CDR3 is 15 residues long. Original handling: By means of reference gene primer amplification, nucleated cell counts were estimated. Method: immunoSEQ multiplex PCR; TCRdb's copy keeps in-frame clones and lacks some. Clonal size and the V and J genes are those of that table, whereas D and trimming came from the DNA. Among 100,000 to 150,000 clones, approximately 83% were seen once, and the ten largest hold 3.5% to 5.5%. This TCR came from a woman in her seventies with acute or convalescent COVID-19. The V gene is TRBV4-1, the J gene TRBJ1-2; D unclear. The specimen was peripheral blood. The CDR3 region is CASSQVSSFNYGYTF. CDR3 nucleotide sequence: TGCGCCAGCAGCCAAGTTTCCAGTTTTAACTATGGCTACACCTTC.